These 12 T cell receptor beta chains were all obtained from the same sample, sequenced in a study of T cell repertoires in cytomegalovirus infection. The antigens these receptors bind are not known. Using its own MiXCR run on the reads, TCRdb lists one record per CDR3 protein. The sample consists of some 940,000 distinct CDR3 sequences, approximately 32% of them appearing once. Sequenced here: cultured CD8+ T cells from PBMCs, sampled from culture after CMV antigen stimulation. These receptor sequences come from a human donor in good health (CMV status not recorded). Some clones in this sample may be carry-over from other donors' samples.

The CDR3 bases are TGCAGTGCTAGATTGGAAGAGCAGTACTTC. Protein: CSARLEEQYF. The chain couples TRBV20-1 to TRBJ2-7; D call uncertain. Trimming left V 2 bases short and J 7 bases short, with 6 bases between. In germline, CDR1 is DFQATT, CDR2 SNEGSKA (reference sequence). The CDR3 covers 10 residues.

The table lists this clonotype with a count of one. The rearrangement links TRBV20-1 to TRBJ2-7; D perhaps matches TRBD1 (6 bases). The CDR3 is made up of 15 amino acids. Trimming shortened V by 0 bases and J by 0 bases, and 12 bases separated the two germline ends. Looked up from germline, CDR1 is DFQATT and CDR2 is SNEGSKA (reference sequence). CDR3 loop: CSARDRGRYSYEQYF. The CDR3 DNA is TGCAGTGCTAGAGACAGGGGCCGCTACTCCTACGAGCAGTACTTC.

This clonotype showed up just a few times. The rearrangement joins TRBV7-2 to TRBJ1-5; TRBD1 might be the D (6 bases). Germline V lookup: CDR1 SGHTA, CDR2 FQGNSA. V shed 2 bases and J shed 0 bases, with 11 bases lying between them. The CDR3 spans 16 residues. CDR3 in amino acids: CASSLSGDYSNQPQHF. CDR3 coding DNA: TGTGCCAGCAGCTTATCAGGGGACTATAGCAATCAGCCCCAGCATTTT.

The rearrangement links TRBV12-3 or TRBV12-4 to TRBJ2-1; the D is unclear. This CDR3 comprises 18 residues. Trimming left V 3 bases short and J 3 bases short, with 21 bases between. The CDR3 protein is CASSFFSDGPRDYNEQFF. In nucleotides, the CDR3 is TGTGCCAGCAGTTTCTTCTCGGACGGGCCCCGAGACTACAATGAGCAGTTCTTC.

A few counts support this clonotype. The chain has TRBV7-3 and TRBJ1-5; tentative D call: TRBD1 (5 bases). In germline, CDR1 is SGHTA, CDR2 FQGTGA. The length of the CDR3 is 15 residues. The V end was cut by 2 bases, the J end by 2 bases, with 10 bases between. In DNA form, the CDR3 reads TGTGCCAGCAGCTTAGGAGGGGATGGCAATCAGCCCCAGCATTTT. Its protein product is CASSLGGDGNQPQHF. The full variable domain, with the rest looked up from reference TRBV7-3 and TRBJ1-5, is GAGVSQTPSNKVTEKGKYVELRCDPISGHTALYWYRQSLGQGPEFLIYFQGTGAADDSGLPNDRFFAVRPEGSVSTLKIQRTERGDSAVYLCASSLGGDGNQPQHFGDGTRLSIL.

CDR3: CASSSKGQGVYEQYV. The CDR3 DNA follows: TGTGCCAGCAGCTCAAAGGGACAGGGGGTCTACGAGCAGTACGTC. This chain joins TRBV5-6 and TRBJ2-7, with 11 positions matching TRBD1. V lost 3 bases, J lost 3 bases, and 5 bases stayed unmatched. This CDR3 has 15 amino acids. Germline loops: CDR1 SGHDT, CDR2 YYEEEE.

A word on this clonotype: A much larger clone differs from this one at a single base, so this may be a read error. The chain's CDR3 is CASRMGFSDNQPQHF. In nucleotides, the CDR3 is TGTGCCAGCAGAATGGGGTTTTCGGACAATCAGCCCCAGCATTTT. The V and J genes are TRBV12-3 or TRBV12-4 and TRBJ1-5; D is uncertain. CDR3 length: 15 amino acids. V was cut by 6 bases and J by 3 bases, with 15 bases left in between.

This clonotype was seen only a few times. This chain links TRBV9 with TRBJ2-3; D is possibly TRBD1 or TRBD2 (5 bases each). Trimming took off 0 bases at V and 9 bases at J, with 11 bases between the two ends. The CDR3 is 13 amino acids. CDR1 is SGDLS and CDR2 is YYNGEE in the germline V gene. The CDR3 coding sequence is TGTGCCAGCAGCGTAGCTACGGGGCGGACGCAGTATTTT. This encodes CASSVATGRTQYF. Together with reference TRBV9 and TRBJ2-3, the CDR3 gives the full variable domain: DSGVTQTPKHLITATGQRVTLRCSPRSGDLSVYWYQQSLDQGLQFLIQYYNGEERAKGNILERFSAQQFPDLHSELNLSSLELGDSALYFCASSVATGRTQYFGPGTRLTVL.

V gene TRBV5-6 combines with J gene TRBJ2-1; 7 nucleotides agree with TRBD2. V shed 0 bases and J 4 bases; nucleotides not matched to a gene: 1. CDR1 SGHDT and CDR2 YYEEEE come from the germline V gene. CDR3 length equals 14 residues. CDR3 DNA sequence: TGTGCCAGCAGCTTGGCCGGGAGGTACAATGAGCAGTTCTTC. Residues: CASSLAGRYNEQFF.

V and J are TRBV4-3 and TRBJ2-1, with D perhaps matching TRBD1 or TRBD2 (5 bases each). CDR3 size: 16 residues. Germline V gene sequence: CDR1 LGHNA, CDR2 YSLEER. V gave up 0 bases and J gave up 2 bases, with 11 bases separating them. The CDR3 DNA sequence: TGCGCCAGCAGCCAAGATATGGGGGACCCCTACAATGAGCAGTTCTTC. This sequence encodes CASSQDMGDPYNEQFF.

The chain links TRBV7-6 to TRBJ2-1; 7 positions agree with TRBD1. CDR3 length equals 16 residues. Germline values: CDR1 SGHVS, CDR2 FNYEAQ. The trim removed 5 bases at V and 0 bases at J, leaving 7 bases unmatched. CDR3 sequence reads: CASSGQVFPSYNEQFF. The CDR3 nucleotides are TGTGCCAGCAGCGGACAGGTCTTCCCCTCCTACAATGAGCAGTTCTTC.

The chain combines TRBV15 with TRBJ1-4; D gene uncertain. The germline V and J ends were trimmed by 4 bases and 0 bases, with 6 bases remaining between them. The CDR3 totals 14 residues. Germline lookup yields CDR1 LNHNV and CDR2 YYDKDF (reference sequence). Written as DNA, the CDR3 is TGTGCCACCAGCAACGGCGCAACTAATGAAAAACTGTTTTTT. Amino acids: CATSNGATNEKLFF.